Following are 23 T cell receptor beta chains from one sample sequenced in a study of cytomegalovirus exposure and HLA in healthy donors. Clones were read by immunoSEQ multiplex PCR, and TCRdb kept only the in-frame ones, dropping some. The sample has about 65,000 clones; 92% are singletons. Sequenced sample: PBMCs. These receptors came from a young woman in good health and CMV-seronegative.

The CDR3 DNA follows: TGTGCCAGCAATTGGGACAGCCAAGAGACCCAGTACTTC. It codes for CASNWDSQETQYF. V is TRBV6-1 and J is TRBJ2-5; TRBD1 aligns across 7 bases. V gave up 7 bases and J gave up 1 base; unmatched junction bases: 3. Germline V gene lookup returns CDR1 MNHNS and CDR2 SASEGT. The CDR3 contains 13 residues.

Only one count was recorded for this clone. The CDR3 DNA follows: TGCAGCGCCTACAGCTCCGAGCAGTACTTC. Amino acids: CSAYSSEQYF. The chain combines TRBV29-1 with TRBJ2-7; D not resolved. The CDR3 is made up of 10 amino acids. Germline CDR1 and CDR2: SQVTM and ANQGSEA. Between the trimmed V and J ends, which lost 7 bases and 6 bases, there was a span of 10 bases.

The chain carries TRBV4-1 and TRBJ1-2; D remains ambiguous. This CDR3 is 14 amino acids long. V gave up 0 bases and J gave up 4 bases, with 9 bases separating them. Germline V CDR1 and CDR2: MGHRA, YSYEKL. This CDR3 is CASSQDPGFYGYTF. The CDR3 DNA follows: TGCGCCAGCAGCCAAGATCCGGGATTCTATGGCTACACCTTC.

This clone was counted a single time. The V call is TRBV19, the J call TRBJ2-1; D is perhaps TRBD2 (6 bases). CDR1 LNHDA and CDR2 SQIVND come from the germline V gene (reference sequence). V lost 2 bases and J 4 bases, leaving 18 bases between the germline ends. The CDR3 has 17 residues. This chain's CDR3 is CASSIFAAGTYYNEQFF. CDR3 DNA: TGTGCCAGTAGTATATTCGCGGCGGGAACCTATTACAATGAGCAGTTCTTC.

The chain is built from TRBV6-5 and TRBJ2-3; TRBD2 agrees at 8 bases. The CDR3 has 15 residues. J lost 3 bases, V lost 5 bases, and 7 bases had no gene match. Germline values: CDR1 MNHEY, CDR2 SVGAGI. CDR3 DNA: TGTGCCAGCAGTCAAGGGATAGCGGGGACAGATACGCAGTATTTT. Translated: CASSQGIAGTDTQYF.

J is TRBJ2-1 and V is TRBV6-1; a possible D gene is TRBD2 (5 bases). The CDR3 runs 14 residues. V was clipped by 1 base and J by 10 bases, with 14 bases between them. The germline V gene encodes CDR1 MNHNS and CDR2 SASEGT. The CDR3 protein is CASSEDLGVLEQFF. The CDR3 coding sequence is TGTGCCAGCAGTGAAGATCTCGGGGTCCTGGAGCAGTTCTTC.

V gene TRBV10-2 combines with J gene TRBJ2-3, with 10 nucleotides matching TRBD2. Germline V gives CDR1 WSHSY, CDR2 SAAADI. V shed 7 bases and J 1 base; nucleotides not matched to a gene: 17. The CDR3 sequence is 19 residues long. The CDR3 loop is CASTDPVAGGTWGTDTQYF. As DNA, the CDR3 is TGCGCCAGCACCGATCCCGTAGCGGGAGGTACCTGGGGCACAGATACGCAGTATTTT.

This chain connects TRBV28 to TRBJ2-2; D is perhaps TRBD1 (6 bases). The V and J ends lost 4 bases and 0 bases respectively, with 30 bases between them. The CDR3 extends over 22 amino acids. CDR1 is MDHEN and CDR2 is SYDVKM in the germline V gene. The CDR3 protein is CASSSFHPQTGRASSNTGELFF. The CDR3, as DNA: TGTGCCAGCAGTTCTTTCCATCCTCAGACAGGACGGGCGTCCTCGAACACCGGGGAGCTGTTTTTT.

This clone was detected only once. The gene calls are TRBV10-1 and TRBJ2-7, with a possible D match to TRBD1 (6 bases). CDR3 size: 14 residues. Germline CDR1 reads WNHNN; CDR2 reads SYGVQD (reference sequence). Trimming took 10 bases from V and 0 from J, leaving 16 bases between them. CDR3 in DNA: TGCGCCATCAGCCGGGACACTAGCTCCTACGAGCAGTACTTC. Amino acids: CAISRDTSSYEQYF.

The chain employs TRBV29-1 and TRBJ2-1, with D possibly TRBD2 on 6 matching bases. The CDR3 sequence is 13 residues long. V was trimmed by 4 bases and J by 6 bases, leaving 13 bases between them. The germline CDR1 and CDR2 sequences are SQVTM and ANQGSEA. CDR3 in DNA: TGCAGCGTTGTTTCCCCGACTAGCAATGAGCAGTTCTTC. Amino acid sequence: CSVVSPTSNEQFF.

V usage is TRBV5-1 and J usage is TRBJ1-5; D is unresolved. V lost 0 bases, J lost 0 bases, and 4 bases lay in between. This CDR3 region has 14 residues. Germline values: CDR1 SGHRS, CDR2 YFSETQ. The DNA for the CDR3 is TGCGCCAGCAGCTTGGACTATAGCAATCAGCCCCAGCATTTT. Translated: CASSLDYSNQPQHF.

Points on this clone: The junction shows a germline mismatch at one end, possibly a read error. The chain carries TRBV7-7 and TRBJ2-5, with D unclear. Per the germline V gene, CDR1 is SSHAT and CDR2 is FNYEAQ (reference sequence). This CDR3 has 14 residues. The CDR3: CASSLGPGLETQYF. The CDR3 DNA follows: TGTGCTAGCAGCTTAGGTCCGGGTTTAGAGACCCAGTACTTC.

The chain uses TRBV10-3 and TRBJ1-2; 8 positions match TRBD1. Germline trimming cut 6 bases from V and 7 bases from J; bases unmatched to any gene: 4. The V gene's germline CDR1 is ENHRY and CDR2 SYGVKD. This CDR3 is built from 12 residues. The CDR3 here is CAIRKQGGGYTF. As DNA, the CDR3 is TGTGCCATCAGGAAACAGGGGGGTGGCTACACCTTC.

This chain links TRBV19 with TRBJ1-1; 9 nucleotides agree with TRBD1. Germline assignment: CDR1 LNHDA and CDR2 SQIVND (reference sequence). The junction had 8 bases not matched to a gene; V was cut back by 4 bases and J by 2 bases. There are 16 residues in the CDR3. The CDR3 loop reads CASSREGQGRNTEAFF. The CDR3 DNA is TGTGCCAGTAGTAGAGAAGGACAGGGGCGAAACACTGAAGCTTTCTTT. Drawing the rest from reference TRBV19 and TRBJ1-1, the complete variable domain is DGGITQSPKYLFRKEGQNVTLSCEQNLNHDAMYWYRQDPGQGLRLIYYSQIVNDFQKGDIAEGYSVSREKKESFPLTVTSAQKNPTAFYLCASSREGQGRNTEAFFGQGTRLTVV.

This clone was detected once. The chain recombines TRBV5-1 with TRBJ1-1; D is perhaps TRBD1 (6 bases). Trimming took off 1 base at V and 4 bases at J, with 14 bases between the two ends. CDR1 and CDR2 from the germline V gene are SGHRS and YFSETQ. CDR3 size: 15 residues. Written as DNA, the CDR3 is TGCGCCAGCAGCTTGAGTGGGGGCGAGAGCACTGAAGCTTTCTTT. This sequence encodes CASSLSGGESTEAFF.

The chain carries TRBV13 and TRBJ1-2; D perhaps matches TRBD1 (5 bases). Between the trimmed V and J ends, which lost 1 base and 5 bases, there was a span of 11 bases. Germline CDR1 reads PRHDT; CDR2 reads FYEKMQ (reference sequence). The CDR3 sequence is 14 residues long. Written as DNA, the CDR3 is TGTGCCAGCAGCTTAGCCAGGAGGGGTTATGGCTACACCTTC. Protein sequence: CASSLARRGYGYTF.

This clone was counted a single time. CDR3 region: CASSVGLEKTQYF. CDR3 bases: TGTGCCAGCAGCGTAGGTCTAGAAAAGACCCAGTACTTC. The gene calls are TRBV9 and TRBJ2-5; D is unclear. Germline CDR1 and CDR2: SGDLS and YYNGEE. V was clipped by 0 bases and J by 6 bases, with 9 bases between them. The CDR3 runs 13 residues.

V and J are TRBV6-1 and TRBJ2-7; perhaps TRBD2 as D (6 bases). Looked up from germline, CDR1 is MNHNS and CDR2 is SASEGT. Trimming stripped 0 bases from V and 5 bases from J, with 14 bases between. The CDR3 is made up of 15 amino acids. DNA of the CDR3: TGTGCCAGCAGTGAAGCTACGACTAGTGCCCACGAGCAGTACTTC. It yields the protein CASSEATTSAHEQYF.

This sequence joins TRBV13 and TRBJ2-1; 8 bases agree with TRBD1. Germline assignment: CDR1 PRHDT and CDR2 FYEKMQ (reference sequence). J was trimmed by 8 bases and V by 4 bases; bases with no gene match: 7. The CDR3 is 14 amino acids. CDR3: CASSSTGGGDEQFF. The CDR3 DNA reads TGTGCCAGCAGCTCCACAGGGGGTGGGGATGAGCAGTTCTTC.

The chain has TRBV11-2 and TRBJ2-5, with 7 bases identical to TRBD1. Germline CDR1 reads SGHAT; CDR2 reads FQNNGV. Trimming at V came to 11 bases and at J to 4 bases, leaving 4 bases not matched to a gene. This CDR3 is built from 11 residues. CDR3 in amino acids: CALGDRETQYF. DNA for the CDR3: TGTGCCCTCGGGGACAGAGAGACCCAGTACTTC. The variable domain in full, with the rest retrieved from reference TRBV11-2 and TRBJ2-5, is EAGVAQSPRYKIIEKRQSVAFWCNPISGHATLYWYQQILGQGPKLLIQFQNNGVVDDSQLPKDRFSAERLKGVDSTLKIQPAKLEDSAVYLCALGDRETQYFGPGTRLLVL.

The genes are TRBV18 and TRBJ1-6; no firm D call. The V end was cut by 4 bases, the J end by 7 bases, with 11 bases between. This CDR3 is built from 14 residues. Germline assignment: CDR1 KGHSH and CDR2 LQKENI. CDR3 sequence (DNA): TGTGCCAGCTCACTCGATTCACAGAATTCACCCCTCCACTTT. It specifies CASSLDSQNSPLHF.

V gene TRBV7-2 combines with J gene TRBJ2-1, with TRBD2 matching 7 bases. This CDR3 is 14 amino acids long. CDR1 is SGHTA, CDR2 FQGNSA, per germline. Germline trimming cut 4 bases from V and 10 bases from J; bases unmatched to any gene: 10. The CDR3 nucleotides are TGTGCCAGCAGCTGGACTGGGGGGGAAGGCGAGCAGTTCTTC. Translated: CASSWTGGEGEQFF. Complete variable domain (other parts from reference TRBV7-2 and TRBJ2-1): GAGVSQSPSNKVTEKGKDVELRCDPISGHTALYWYRQSLGQGLEFLIYFQGNSAPDKSGLPSDRFSAERTGGSVSTLTIQRTQQEDSAVYLCASSWTGGEGEQFFGPGTRLTVL.

This clone was recorded once. The J gene is TRBJ2-1, the V gene TRBV7-9; 7 bases line up with TRBD1. The ends lost 4 bases at V and 2 bases at J; junction bases unmatched: 5. CDR1 and CDR2 (germline): SEHNR, FQNEAQ (reference sequence). The CDR3 is 15 residues long. As DNA, the CDR3 is TGTGCCAGCAGCTCCCCAGGGACAGCCTACAATGAGCAGTTCTTC. As protein: CASSSPGTAYNEQFF. The whole variable domain, remainder taken from reference TRBV7-9 and TRBJ2-1, is DTGVSQNPRHKITKRGQNVTFRCDPISEHNRLYWYRQTLGQGPEFLTYFQNEAQLEKSRLLSDRFSAERPKGSFSTLEIQRTEQGDSAMYLCASSSPGTAYNEQFFGPGTRLTVL.